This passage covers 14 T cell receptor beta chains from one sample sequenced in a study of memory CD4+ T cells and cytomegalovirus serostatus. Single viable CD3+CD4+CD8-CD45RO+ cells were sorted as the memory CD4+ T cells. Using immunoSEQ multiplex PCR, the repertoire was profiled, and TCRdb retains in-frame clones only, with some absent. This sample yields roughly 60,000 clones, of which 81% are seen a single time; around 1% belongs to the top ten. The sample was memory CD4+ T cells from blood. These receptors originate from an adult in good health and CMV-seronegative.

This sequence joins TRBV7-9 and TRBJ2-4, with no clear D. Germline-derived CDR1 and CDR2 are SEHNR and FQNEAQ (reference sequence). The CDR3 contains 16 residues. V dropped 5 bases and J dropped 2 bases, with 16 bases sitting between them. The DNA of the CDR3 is TGTGCCAGCAGCCCAGACACCCAATCGTCCAAAAACATTCAGTACTTC. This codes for CASSPDTQSSKNIQYF.

The CDR3 sequence is CASSGGYEQYF. In DNA form, the CDR3 reads TGTGCCAGCTCAGGAGGCTACGAGCAGTACTTC. This chain uses TRBV18 with TRBJ2-7; weak D call: TRBD2 (5 bases). From germline, CDR1 is KGHSH and CDR2 LQKENI. This CDR3 is built from 11 residues. Trimming stripped 5 bases from V and 3 bases from J, with 5 bases between.

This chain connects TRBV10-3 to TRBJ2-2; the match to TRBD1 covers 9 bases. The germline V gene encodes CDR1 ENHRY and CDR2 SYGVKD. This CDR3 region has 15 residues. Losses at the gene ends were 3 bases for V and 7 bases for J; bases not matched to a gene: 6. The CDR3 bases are TGTGCCATCAGTGAACCCGGGACAGGGATCGGGGAGCTGTTTTTT. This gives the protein CAISEPGTGIGELFF.

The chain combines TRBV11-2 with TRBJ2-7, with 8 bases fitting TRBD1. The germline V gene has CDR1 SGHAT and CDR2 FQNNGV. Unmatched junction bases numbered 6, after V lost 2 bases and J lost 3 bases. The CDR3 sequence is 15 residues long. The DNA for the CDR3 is TGTGCCAGCAGCTTATGGACGACAGGGGTCTACGAGCAGTACTTC. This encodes CASSLWTTGVYEQYF.

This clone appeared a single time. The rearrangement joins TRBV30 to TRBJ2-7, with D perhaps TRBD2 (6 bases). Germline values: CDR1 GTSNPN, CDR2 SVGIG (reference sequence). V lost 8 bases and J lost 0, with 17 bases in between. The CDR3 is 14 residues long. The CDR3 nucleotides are TGTGCCGCACGAGGAGGGCCTAACTCCTACGAGCAGTACTTC. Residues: CAARGGPNSYEQYF.

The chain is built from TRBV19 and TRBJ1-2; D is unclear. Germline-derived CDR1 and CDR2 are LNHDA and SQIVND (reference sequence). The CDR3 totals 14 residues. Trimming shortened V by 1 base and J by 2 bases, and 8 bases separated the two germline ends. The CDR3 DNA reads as TGTGCCAGTAGTATAGGGACCAGGAACTATGGCTACACCTTC. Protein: CASSIGTRNYGYTF.

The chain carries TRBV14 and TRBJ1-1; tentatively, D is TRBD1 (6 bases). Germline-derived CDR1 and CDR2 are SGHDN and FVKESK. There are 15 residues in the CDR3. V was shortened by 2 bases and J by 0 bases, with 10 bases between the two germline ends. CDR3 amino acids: CASSQQWTVNTEAFF. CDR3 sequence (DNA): TGTGCCAGCAGCCAACAATGGACAGTGAACACTGAAGCTTTCTTT. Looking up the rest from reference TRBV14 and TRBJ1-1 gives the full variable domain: EAGVTQFPSHSVIEKGQTVTLRCDPISGHDNLYWYRRVMGKEIKFLLHFVKESKQDESGMPNNRFLAERTGGTYSTLKVQPAELEDSGVYFCASSQQWTVNTEAFFGQGTRLTVV.

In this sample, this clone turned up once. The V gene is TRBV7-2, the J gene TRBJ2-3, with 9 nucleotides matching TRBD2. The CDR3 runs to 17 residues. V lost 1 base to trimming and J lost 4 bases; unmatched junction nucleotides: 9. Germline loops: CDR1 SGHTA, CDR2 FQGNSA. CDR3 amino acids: CASSLVGLAMGADTQYF. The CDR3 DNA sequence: TGTGCCAGCAGCTTAGTTGGACTAGCGATGGGGGCAGATACGCAGTATTTT.

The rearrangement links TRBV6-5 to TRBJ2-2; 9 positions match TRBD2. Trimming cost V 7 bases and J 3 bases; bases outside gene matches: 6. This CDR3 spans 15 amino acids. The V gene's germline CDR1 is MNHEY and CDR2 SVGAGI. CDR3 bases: TGTGCCAGCATGCGGAGCGGGAGGTACACCGGGGAGCTGTTTTTT. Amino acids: CASMRSGRYTGELFF.

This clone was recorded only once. The CDR3 sequence: CASSLFDAGANVLTF. The DNA of the CDR3 is TGTGCCAGCAGTTTATTCGATGCTGGGGCCAACGTCCTGACTTTC. The chain uses TRBV2 and TRBJ2-6, with D uncertain. V was cut by 5 bases and J by 2 bases, with 10 bases left in between. Germline CDR1 reads SNHLY; CDR2 reads FYNNEI. CDR3 length: 15 residues. The variable domain in full, completed from reference TRBV2 and TRBJ2-6, reads EPEVTQTPSHQVTQMGQEVILRCVPISNHLYFYWYRQILGQKVEFLVSFYNNEISEKSEIFDDQFSVERPDGSNFTLKIRSTKLEDSAMYFCASSLFDAGANVLTFGAGSRLTVL.

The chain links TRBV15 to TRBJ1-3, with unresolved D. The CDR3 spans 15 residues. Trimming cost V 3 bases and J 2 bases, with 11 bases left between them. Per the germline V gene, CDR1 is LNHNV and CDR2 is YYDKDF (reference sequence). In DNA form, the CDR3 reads TGTGCCACCAGCAGCCAATATGGGACTGGAAACACCATATATTTT. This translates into CATSSQYGTGNTIYF.

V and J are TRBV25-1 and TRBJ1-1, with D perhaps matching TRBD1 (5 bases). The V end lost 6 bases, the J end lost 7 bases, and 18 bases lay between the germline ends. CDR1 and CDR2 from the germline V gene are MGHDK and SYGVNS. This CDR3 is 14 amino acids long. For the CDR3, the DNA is TGTGCCAGCAGCCGAGGGTGGGGGTCCTTTGAAGCTTTCTTT. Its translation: CASSRGWGSFEAFF.

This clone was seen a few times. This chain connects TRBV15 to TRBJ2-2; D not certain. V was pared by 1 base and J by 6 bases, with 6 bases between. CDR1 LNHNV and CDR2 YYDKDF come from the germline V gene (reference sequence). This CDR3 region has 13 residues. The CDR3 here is CATSRVPSGELFF. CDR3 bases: TGTGCCACCAGCAGAGTACCATCCGGGGAGCTGTTTTTT. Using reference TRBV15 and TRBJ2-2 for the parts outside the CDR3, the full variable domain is DAMVIQNPRYQVTQFGKPVTLSCSQTLNHNVMYWYQQKSSQAPKLLFHYYDKDFNNEADTPDNFQSRRPNTSFCFLDIRSPGLGDTAMYLCATSRVPSGELFFGEGSRLTVL.

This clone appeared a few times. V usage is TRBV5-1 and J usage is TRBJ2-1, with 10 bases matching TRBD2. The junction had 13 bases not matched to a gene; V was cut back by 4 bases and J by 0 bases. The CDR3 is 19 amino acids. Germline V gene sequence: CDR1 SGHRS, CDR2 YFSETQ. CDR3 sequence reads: CASSPQGTSAASSYNEQFF. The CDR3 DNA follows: TGCGCCAGCAGCCCCCAGGGGACTAGCGCAGCTAGCTCCTACAATGAGCAGTTCTTC.